This TCR beta chain was sequenced during a study of T cell repertoires in cytomegalovirus infection (dated by TCRdb to the late 2010s). In terms of the full investigation: Because public TCR beta signatures pointed to carriage of CMV infection together with the matching HLA type, the HLA type of each donor mattered for the analysis. On the study overall, not on this receptor specifically: In the ex vivo response, HLA-C-restricted CMV-specific TCR beta clonotypes were dominant, and in two of eight donors the single most frequent clonotype came from this HLA-C-restricted group. In both this cohort and an independent roughly 400-donor cohort, the cumulative frequency of public TCR beta family members distinguished carriers of CMV infection plus the relevant HLA type.

The CDR3 has 14 amino acids, counting the end cysteine and phenylalanine. Of all the DNA, just the CDR3 is kept, 42 bases in frame from base 1. V loses 2 bases at its end and J loses 1 base; junction bases beyond the gene matches: 4. The germline V gene supplies CDR1 SQVTM and CDR2 ANQGSEA. Regarding this clonotype: Its antigen is still unknown. There are no base qualities to consult, and no much larger clone falls within one base.

TCRdb lists the instrument as Illumina HiSeq 1500. The public reads were run again by TCRdb, first through fastp at Q25 and then through MiXCR, and only productive beta chains were kept. Each entry is one CDR3 protein sequence, shown with its most common DNA and genes. The sample table holds a few hundred thousand distinct CDR3 sequences, of which approximately 22% were seen once. Around a sixth of the sample comes from the top ten. Source material: CD8+ T cells from PBMCs. The chain joins TRBV29-1 to TRBJ2-7, with 8 bases in between that match TRBD1. The receptor comes from a human donor in good health (CMV status not recorded). Some clones in this sample may be carry-over from other donors' samples. The CDR3 protein: CSVETGTGSYEQYF. The nucleotide sequence reads TGCAGCGTTGAAACCGGGACAGGATCCTACGAGCAGTACTTC.